The 2 T cell receptor beta chains given below trace back to one sample, sequenced in a study of T cells in localized non-small cell lung cancer. TCRdb's table, derived via immunoSEQ multiplex PCR, lists solely in-frame clones and lacks some. The top ten clones hold about 16% of a sample with around 100,000 clones, approximately 90% of them seen once. Source: peripheral blood, taken before any cancer treatment. The receptors derive from a man aged 40 to 70 with stage I squamous cell lung carcinoma.

The rearrangement uses TRBV11-2 and TRBJ1-6; D ambiguous. With 5 bases removed from V and 10 bases from J, the gap between germline ends came to 18 bases. The CDR3 is made up of 15 amino acids. Germline lookup yields CDR1 SGHAT and CDR2 FQNNGV. CDR3 in DNA: TGTGCCAGCAGCACATGGACCCCCGGGATCTCACCCCTCCACTTT. It is translated as CASSTWTPGISPLHF.

The chain employs TRBV28 and TRBJ2-7; the D call may be TRBD1 or TRBD2 (6 bases each). This CDR3 contains 16 residues. V dropped 5 bases and J dropped 4 bases, with 21 bases sitting between them. The germline CDR1 and CDR2 sequences are MDHEN and SYDVKM. The CDR3, as DNA: TGTGCCAGCAGTGAACCGAGGGGACACGGGACTTACGAGCAGTACTTC. It is translated as CASSEPRGHGTYEQYF.